Shown below are 29 T cell receptor beta chains from a single sample sequenced in a study of shared T cell receptors in the human thymus (TCRdb year 2021). Library method: the immunoSEQ multiplex PCR assay. The source is immuneACCESS, and TCRdb retained only in-frame sequences with V and J called. Part of the clones is not carried over; for the studies checked, unresolved V genes explain less than half of this, and the remainder is unexplained. Counted in this sample were 500,000 to 550,000 clones; approximately 80% of them appeared once. The ten largest clones capture more than 0.01% of the sample. These sequences were also reported in another study, on human thymus T cells.

Sequencing was carried out using thymocytes. The receptors originated from a boy under two years old with a congenital heart defect. Donor details come from another sample of the same person, matched by shared clones.

The rearrangement uses TRBV7-2 and TRBJ2-3, with D unresolved. CDR1 and CDR2 from the germline V gene are SGHTA and FQGNSA. This CDR3 is 14 amino acids long. V lost 4 bases to trimming and J lost 2 bases, with 10 bases between them. This CDR3 is CASSSAQSTDTQYF. For the CDR3, the DNA is TGTGCCAGCAGCTCAGCACAGTCCACAGATACGCAGTATTTT.

J is TRBJ2-3 and V is TRBV6-6, with D perhaps TRBD1 (6 bases). The CDR3 is 15 amino acids. Germline loops: CDR1 MNHNY, CDR2 SVGAGI (reference sequence). The ends were cut back, 5 bases at V and 7 bases at J, with 19 bases in the middle. CDR3 bases: TGTGCCAGCAGTCTTTCACAGGGCTGGTCAAATACGCAGTATTTT. Translation: CASSLSQGWSNTQYF.

The V and J genes are TRBV4-2 and TRBJ1-5, with D unresolved. This CDR3 contains 16 residues. Trimming cost V 0 bases and J 2 bases, with 11 bases left between them. Germline CDR1 reads LGHNA; CDR2 reads YNFKEQ. This chain's CDR3 is CASSQEEVTGNQPQHF. In DNA form, the CDR3 reads TGTGCCAGCAGCCAAGAGGAGGTAACTGGCAATCAGCCCCAGCATTTT.

The gene calls are TRBV11-2 and TRBJ2-4; D gene ambiguous. This CDR3 has 15 amino acids. V was shortened by 5 bases and J by 0 bases, with 11 bases between the two germline ends. The germline gives CDR1 SGHAT, CDR2 FQNNGV. The CDR3 sequence is CASSLVRLAKNIQYF. DNA for the CDR3: TGTGCCAGCAGCCTGGTGCGTCTAGCCAAAAACATTCAGTACTTC.

The chain carries TRBV5-1 and TRBJ1-2; no firm D call. Looked up from germline, CDR1 is SGHRS and CDR2 is YFSETQ. This CDR3 contains 14 residues. Trimming pared 5 bases from V and 3 bases from J, leaving 14 bases between. CDR3 in amino acids: CASRVEGSDYGYTF. Here the CDR3 DNA reads TGCGCCAGCAGGGTGGAAGGGAGCGACTATGGCTACACCTTC. Variable domain in full (rest from reference TRBV5-1 and TRBJ1-2): KAGVTQTPRYLIKTRGQQVTLSCSPISGHRSVSWYQQTPGQGLQFLFEYFSETQRNKGNFPGRFSGRQFSNSRSEMNVSTLELGDSALYLCASRVEGSDYGYTFGSGTRLTVV.

Concerning this clone: Different DNA sequences within this sample yield the same CDR3. The chain carries TRBV28 and TRBJ1-3; D is ambiguous. Trimming stripped 3 bases from V and 4 bases from J, with 4 bases between. The CDR3 spans 12 residues. Germline loops: CDR1 MDHEN, CDR2 SYDVKM. The CDR3 is CASSFRGNTIYF. Written as DNA, the CDR3 is TGTGCCAGCAGTTTCAGGGGAAACACCATATATTTT.

V usage is TRBV28 and J usage is TRBJ2-2; 7 bases are shared with TRBD2. The CDR3 loop spans 15 amino acids. The V gene's germline CDR1 is MDHEN and CDR2 SYDVKM. The J segment lost 3 bases and the V segment lost 4 bases, leaving 5 bases of the junction unmatched. The CDR3 is CASSSGGGDTGELFF. The DNA of the CDR3 is TGTGCCAGCAGTTCGGGGGGAGGGGACACCGGGGAGCTGTTTTTT.

V is TRBV27 and J is TRBJ1-1; no reliable D call. The CDR3 contains 13 residues. The germline gives CDR1 MNHEY, CDR2 SMNVEV (reference sequence). The V and J ends lost 6 bases and 4 bases respectively, with 12 bases between them. Here the CDR3 reads CASSHEEATEAFF. The DNA for the CDR3 is TGTGCCAGCAGCCATGAGGAGGCCACTGAAGCTTTCTTT.

This sequence joins TRBV11-3 and TRBJ2-7; perhaps TRBD1 as D (6 bases). This CDR3 is 12 amino acids long. V was cut by 4 bases and J by 5 bases, with 9 bases left in between. CDR1 and CDR2 from the germline V gene are SGHNT and YENEEA. CDR3 loop: CASSSYRDEQYF. Here the CDR3 DNA reads TGTGCCAGCAGCTCGTACAGGGACGAGCAGTACTTC.

The rearrangement joins TRBV30 to TRBJ2-7; 13 bases are a match to TRBD2. This CDR3 comprises 16 residues. J was trimmed by 3 bases and V by 6 bases; bases with no gene match: 11. Germline loops: CDR1 GTSNPN, CDR2 SVGIG (reference sequence). CDR3 region: CACTPPGLAGIYEQYF. CDR3 DNA sequence: TGTGCCTGTACTCCTCCGGGACTAGCGGGAATCTACGAGCAGTACTTC.

CDR3 DNA sequence: TGTGCCAGCAGCCCGGACAGGGGAAGCAATCAGCCCCAGCATTTT. Translating it yields CASSPDRGSNQPQHF. The V and J genes are TRBV28 and TRBJ1-5, with 9 positions matching TRBD1. J lost 1 base, V lost 6 bases, and 4 bases had no gene match. The CDR3 covers 15 residues. Germline values: CDR1 MDHEN, CDR2 SYDVKM.

The genes are TRBV29-1 and TRBJ1-2, with TRBD1 matching over 9 bases. Germline CDR1 is SQVTM and CDR2 is ANQGSEA. This CDR3 is 13 amino acids long. V lost 2 bases to trimming and J lost 4 bases; unmatched junction nucleotides: 2. The DNA of the CDR3 is TGCAGCGTTGAAAGGGACAGGGCCTATGGCTACACCTTC. This sequence encodes CSVERDRAYGYTF. Filled out from reference TRBV29-1 and TRBJ1-2, the complete variable domain reads SAVISQKPSRDICQRGTSLTIQCQVDSQVTMMFWYRQQPGQSLTLIATANQGSEATYESGFVIDKFPISRPNLTFSTLTVSNMSPEDSSIYLCSVERDRAYGYTFGSGTRLTVV.

This clone turned up a few times. The chain uses TRBV4-3 and TRBJ2-1; the D gene is possibly TRBD1 (6 bases). The CDR3 loop spans 18 amino acids. V was pared by 2 bases and J by 6 bases, with 23 bases between. Per germline, CDR1 LGHNA and CDR2 YSLEER. The CDR3 sequence: CASSQFGRGDGGSNEQFF. As DNA, the CDR3 is TGCGCCAGCAGCCAATTTGGTCGCGGTGATGGGGGCTCCAATGAGCAGTTCTTC.

Only one count was recorded for this clone. The gene calls are TRBV29-1 and TRBJ2-1; TRBD1 matches at 7 bases. The CDR3 length is 15 residues. Per germline, CDR1 SQVTM and CDR2 ANQGSEA. The V segment lost 7 bases and the J segment 0 bases; nucleotides outside the gene matches: 9. The CDR3 nucleotides read TGCAGCGCCCGCCGGGACAGCCGCTCCTACAATGAGCAGTTCTTC. Translation gives CSARRDSRSYNEQFF.

As for this clone: This CDR3 is also generated by other DNA sequences in the sample. The chain combines TRBV5-1 with TRBJ2-3, with D perhaps matching TRBD2 (6 bases). Germline V gene data show CDR1 as SGHRS and CDR2 as YFSETQ. V lost 0 bases to trimming and J lost 3 bases, with 8 bases between them. The CDR3 has 14 amino acids. CDR3 sequence (DNA): TGCGCCAGCAGCTTGGCGGGAGTAACAGATACGCAGTATTTT. It encodes CASSLAGVTDTQYF.

The V gene is TRBV30, the J gene TRBJ2-7; D is possibly TRBD2 (6 bases). CDR1 and CDR2 (germline): GTSNPN, SVGIG (reference sequence). The CDR3 is 15 residues long. The germline V and J ends were trimmed by 2 bases and 3 bases, with 17 bases remaining between them. The CDR3 loop is CAWSPGEGSFYEQYF. The CDR3 nucleotides are TGTGCCTGGAGTCCGGGAGAGGGAAGCTTCTACGAGCAGTACTTC.

The chain couples TRBV6-4 to TRBJ2-5; maybe TRBD2 (5 bases). This CDR3 contains 15 residues. Trimming took off 8 bases at V and 1 base at J, with 17 bases between the two ends. Germline CDR1 reads MRHNA; CDR2 reads SNTAGT. The CDR3 protein is CASPRTSFAQETQYF. Here the CDR3 DNA reads TGTGCCAGCCCTCGTACTAGTTTCGCCCAAGAGACCCAGTACTTC.

The chain couples TRBV10-3 to TRBJ1-2; possibly TRBD1 for D (5 bases). The ends were cut back, 5 bases at V and 2 bases at J, with 15 bases in the middle. Germline values: CDR1 ENHRY, CDR2 SYGVKD. The CDR3 has 15 amino acids. CDR3 in amino acids: CAISPFSPGNYGYTF. As DNA, the CDR3 is TGTGCCATCAGTCCGTTCTCCCCAGGGAACTATGGCTACACCTTC.

The chain combines TRBV10-3 with TRBJ2-2, with 7 bases matching TRBD1. This CDR3 has 15 amino acids. V shed 6 bases, J shed 1 base, and the junction held 5 bases outside the gene matches. CDR1 is ENHRY and CDR2 is SYGVKD in the germline V gene. CDR3 sequence: CAISAGTENTGELFF. The CDR3 DNA sequence: TGTGCCATCAGCGCCGGGACAGAGAACACCGGGGAGCTGTTTTTT.

This chain joins TRBV14 and TRBJ2-3; D may be TRBD1 (5 bases). Trimming shortened V by 4 bases and J by 2 bases, and 19 bases separated the two germline ends. CDR1 is SGHDN, CDR2 FVKESK, per germline. The CDR3 covers 17 residues. CDR3 bases: TGTGCCAGCAGCCCCCCAGGGCGAGGCCCGCTCACAGATACGCAGTATTTT. Encoded protein: CASSPPGRGPLTDTQYF.

The chain links TRBV15 to TRBJ1-1; D is uncertain. Trimming cost V 5 bases and J 3 bases, with 16 bases left between them. Germline CDR1 reads LNHNV; CDR2 reads YYDKDF (reference sequence). The CDR3 has 15 residues. CDR3 sequence: CATSLGKQRDTEAFF. In nucleotides, the CDR3 is TGTGCCACCAGCCTAGGGAAACAGAGGGACACTGAAGCTTTCTTT.

The chain uses TRBV28 and TRBJ1-4, with TRBD1 identical over 10 bases. Germline trimming cut 5 bases from V and 0 bases from J; bases unmatched to any gene: 6. The CDR3 length is 17 residues. Germline V lookup: CDR1 MDHEN, CDR2 SYDVKM. The chain's CDR3 is CASSRGQGFATNEKLFF. In DNA form, the CDR3 reads TGTGCCAGCAGTCGGGGACAGGGGTTCGCAACTAATGAAAAACTGTTTTTT.

The J gene is TRBJ2-5, the V gene TRBV19, with TRBD2 as a possible D gene (5 bases). CDR3 length: 14 residues. The germline gives CDR1 LNHDA, CDR2 SQIVND (reference sequence). The ends were cut back, 3 bases at V and 2 bases at J, with 10 bases in the middle. The CDR3 protein is CASSIEGRQETQYF. CDR3 sequence (DNA): TGTGCCAGTAGTATTGAGGGCAGACAAGAGACCCAGTACTTC.

The J gene is TRBJ1-1, the V gene TRBV19, with TRBD1 matching 9 bases. Germline CDR1 is LNHDA and CDR2 is SQIVND (reference sequence). The CDR3 covers 14 residues. After removal of 7 bases from V and 2 bases from J, the junction contained 5 bases not matched to a gene. CDR3 region: CASTRTGANTEAFF. CDR3 DNA: TGTGCCAGTACCAGGACAGGGGCTAACACTGAAGCTTTCTTT.

In this sample, this clone turned up once. The chain joins TRBV15 to TRBJ2-1; 9 positions agree with TRBD2. In germline, CDR1 is LNHNV, CDR2 YYDKDF (reference sequence). The V gene end was trimmed by 5 bases and the J gene end by 6 bases; junction bases not matched to a gene: 8. There are 15 residues in the CDR3. The DNA for the CDR3 is TGTGCCACCAGCCCTGGAGGACTAGCGCCCAATGAGCAGTTCTTC. It codes for CATSPGGLAPNEQFF.

The V gene is TRBV30, the J gene TRBJ2-1; D may be TRBD2 (6 bases). V was cut by 0 bases and J by 4 bases, with 19 bases left in between. The germline V gene has CDR1 GTSNPN and CDR2 SVGIG (reference sequence). This CDR3 region has 17 residues. CDR3 region: CAWSVRGTPTAYNEQFF. CDR3 in DNA: TGTGCCTGGAGTGTACGGGGGACTCCCACCGCGTACAATGAGCAGTTCTTC.

The chain recombines TRBV15 with TRBJ2-7; a possible D gene is TRBD1 (5 bases). The CDR3 is 15 amino acids. Germline V gene data show CDR1 as LNHNV and CDR2 as YYDKDF (reference sequence). Trimming stripped 1 base from V and 3 bases from J, with 13 bases between. The CDR3 region is CATSRVSGIDYEQYF. For the CDR3, the DNA is TGTGCCACCAGCAGAGTATCAGGGATAGACTACGAGCAGTACTTC.

The V and J genes are TRBV4-1 and TRBJ1-2; D gene unclear. CDR1 and CDR2 from the germline V gene are MGHRA and YSYEKL. V was shortened by 0 bases and J by 6 bases, with 8 bases between the two germline ends. The CDR3 loop spans 13 amino acids. CDR3 sequence reads: CASSQDSSDGYTF. CDR3 DNA sequence: TGCGCCAGCAGCCAAGATAGTAGTGATGGCTACACCTTC.

The chain is built from TRBV27 and TRBJ2-1; the match to TRBD2 covers 11 bases. The germline gives CDR1 MNHEY, CDR2 SMNVEV (reference sequence). V lost 7 bases, J lost 13 bases, and 9 bases stayed unmatched. This CDR3 comprises 13 residues. Here the CDR3 DNA reads TGTGCCAGCACTCCCCTTAGCGGGAGGGCACAGTTCTTC. Encoded protein: CASTPLSGRAQFF.